This T cell receptor (beta chain) was profiled in a study of cytomegalovirus exposure and HLA in healthy donors. It was with 60 Vbeta and 13 Jbeta primers that the PCR ran. The protocol was immunoSEQ multiplex PCR, while the TCRdb copy is restricted to in-frame clones and leaves out a portion. Of 75,000 to 100,000 clones listed, about 81% are singletons. This CDR3 comprises 14 residues. CDR1 and CDR2 from the germline V gene are SGHDT and YYEEEE. Trimming shortened V by 0 bases and J by 0 bases, and 5 bases separated the two germline ends. This clone appeared a few times. This receptor was identified in a man between 18 and 29 years old in good health and CMV-seropositive. Sequencing input: PBMCs. The V gene is TRBV5-6, the J gene TRBJ2-3; unclear D gene. The CDR3 here is CASSLGASTDTQYF. CDR3 sequence (DNA): TGTGCCAGCAGCTTGGGAGCCAGCACAGATACGCAGTATTTT.